What follows are 15 T cell receptor beta chains derived from one specimen sequenced in a study of control samples from healthy donors and cancer patients (dated by TCRdb to 2018 to 2021). The library was prepared using the immunoSEQ multiplex PCR assay. Imported from immuneACCESS, the table was reduced by TCRdb to in-frame sequences with V and J called. These copies leave out some clones; in studies compared against another copy, an unresolved V gene accounts for under half, and the cause of the remainder is not known. This sample has approximately 9,900 clones in its table, and around nine tenths of those were observed once. The ten largest clones represent around 20% of the sample. Sequencing input: PBMCs. The receptors come from a man aged 60-69 years with colorectal cancer.

The chain couples TRBV3-1 (or the pseudogene TRBV3-2) to TRBJ2-7; no reliable D call. The CDR3 runs 13 residues. Germline V gene lookup returns CDR1 LGHDT and CDR2 YNNKEL (reference sequence). V was pared by 4 bases and J by 5 bases, with 12 bases between. CDR3 in amino acids: CASSLQRVDEQYF. CDR3 in DNA: TGTGCCAGCAGCCTACAACGGGTCGACGAGCAGTACTTC.

Written as DNA, the CDR3 is TGTGCCAGCAGCTCAACCTTAGAGGGGAACACTGAAGCTTTCTTT. Residues: CASSSTLEGNTEAFF. The V call is TRBV5-4, the J call TRBJ1-1; D not certain. Germline CDR1 and CDR2: SGHNT and YYREEE (reference sequence). The CDR3 runs 15 residues. V was clipped by 3 bases and J by 1 base, with 13 bases between them.

V and J are TRBV6-7 and TRBJ1-1; 10 positions agree with TRBD1. Being an ORF, TRBV6-7 has a function that is uncertain. The CDR3 runs to 13 residues. V dropped 11 bases and J dropped 5; count of bases not matched to a gene: 8. CDR3 amino acids: CASKDRGRTEAFF. DNA for the CDR3: TGTGCCTCCAAGGACAGGGGGAGGACTGAAGCTTTCTTT.

The chain combines TRBV9 with TRBJ1-1, with 11 bases fitting TRBD1. The CDR3 is 14 residues long. V lost 4 bases and J lost 7; bases outside the gene matches: 6. From germline, CDR1 is SGDLS and CDR2 YYNGEE. The CDR3 loop reads CASSSRDRGYEAFF. The CDR3, as DNA: TGTGCCAGCAGCTCCCGGGACAGGGGGTATGAAGCTTTCTTT. Using reference TRBV9 and TRBJ1-1 for the parts outside the CDR3, the full variable domain is DSGVTQTPKHLITATGQRVTLRCSPRSGDLSVYWYQQSLDQGLQFLIQYYNGEERAKGNILERFSAQQFPDLHSELNLSSLELGDSALYFCASSSRDRGYEAFFGQGTRLTVV.

The rearrangement uses TRBV18 and TRBJ2-2; no firm D call. Trimming stripped 3 bases from V and 1 base from J, with 12 bases between. This CDR3 region has 16 residues. Germline loops: CDR1 KGHSH, CDR2 LQKENI. For the CDR3, the DNA is TGTGCCAGCTCACCGGGTCAGATCCTGAACACCGGGGAGCTGTTTTTT. It specifies CASSPGQILNTGELFF.

CDR3 in amino acids: CASSQVFRGPRGSPLHF. Here the CDR3 DNA reads TGTGCCAGCAGCCAAGTTTTCAGGGGGCCACGAGGTTCACCCCTCCACTTT. This sequence joins TRBV14 and TRBJ1-6; TRBD1 matches 8 bases. Per germline, CDR1 SGHDN and CDR2 FVKESK. The CDR3 extends over 17 amino acids. With 1 base clipped from V and 9 bases from J, the junction kept 11 bases outside the gene matches.

The chain recombines TRBV6-4 with TRBJ2-7, with no clear D. Germline V lookup: CDR1 MRHNA, CDR2 SNTAGT. The CDR3 spans 13 residues. Trimming left V 4 bases short and J 0 bases short, with 7 bases between. CDR3 amino acids: CASSGPASYEQYF. The CDR3 DNA follows: TGTGCCAGCAGTGGCCCCGCCTCCTACGAGCAGTACTTC.

The genes are TRBV28 and TRBJ1-2; maybe TRBD1 (5 bases). The CDR3 runs 13 residues. The germline CDR1 and CDR2 sequences are MDHEN and SYDVKM. Between the trimmed V and J ends, which lost 4 bases and 3 bases, there was a span of 9 bases. In nucleotides, the CDR3 is TGTGCCAGCAGTTCGGGCAGGGACTATGGCTACACCTTC. This sequence encodes CASSSGRDYGYTF.

The genes are TRBV28 and TRBJ2-5; D not certain. V gave up 3 bases and J gave up 9 bases, with 11 bases separating them. CDR1 and CDR2 (germline): MDHEN, SYDVKM. This CDR3 has 12 residues. The CDR3 nucleotides read TGTGCCAGCAGTTTTATAGGCAGTCCCCAGTACTTC. Translation gives CASSFIGSPQYF.

The V gene is TRBV7-8, the J gene TRBJ1-5; D gene ambiguous. From germline, CDR1 is SGHVS and CDR2 FQNEAQ. Trimming shortened V by 0 bases and J by 1 base, and 10 bases separated the two germline ends. This CDR3 spans 16 amino acids. The CDR3 sequence: CASSLARHLSNQPQHF. The CDR3 coding sequence is TGTGCCAGCAGCTTAGCCAGACATCTAAGCAATCAGCCCCAGCATTTT.

This chain links TRBV5-6 with TRBJ1-2, with a tentative D call TRBD1 (5 bases). The CDR3 loop spans 13 amino acids. Germline V gene data show CDR1 as SGHDT and CDR2 as YYEEEE. The V end was cut by 0 bases, the J end by 7 bases, with 10 bases between. The chain's CDR3 is CASSLGVGAGYTF. The DNA of the CDR3 is TGTGCCAGCAGCTTGGGGGTCGGGGCTGGCTACACCTTC.

The chain couples TRBV23-1 to TRBJ2-7; no firm D call. TRBV23-1 has ORF status, its function being uncertain. The CDR3 runs to 15 residues. Trimming shortened V by 0 bases and J by 0 bases, and 9 bases separated the two germline ends. The DNA for the CDR3 is TGCGCCAGCAGTCAATCGGTACAGAGCTCCTACGAGCAGTACTTC. It encodes CASSQSVQSSYEQYF.

The genes are TRBV12-3 or TRBV12-4 and TRBJ1-2, with D perhaps TRBD1 (5 bases). There are 13 residues in the CDR3. Trimming shortened V by 6 bases and J by 2 bases, and 10 bases separated the two germline ends. Here the CDR3 reads CASRSDKNYGYTF. The CDR3 nucleotides read TGTGCCAGCAGGTCGGACAAGAACTATGGCTACACCTTC.

The chain joins TRBV27 to TRBJ1-2; TRBD1 agrees at 9 bases. With 3 bases clipped from V and 4 bases from J, the junction kept 6 bases outside the gene matches. CDR1 MNHEY and CDR2 SMNVEV come from the germline V gene (reference sequence). The CDR3 runs to 15 residues. CDR3 residues: CASSFGTGFAYGYTF. The CDR3 DNA is TGTGCCAGCAGTTTTGGGACAGGGTTCGCCTATGGCTACACCTTC.

The chain joins TRBV18 to TRBJ1-3, with 8 bases identical to TRBD1. The V gene end was trimmed by 3 bases and the J gene end by 0 bases; junction bases not matched to a gene: 4. Germline V gene lookup returns CDR1 KGHSH and CDR2 LQKENI. CDR3 size: 16 residues. This CDR3 is CASSPQGAISGNTIYF. DNA of the CDR3: TGTGCCAGCTCACCCCAGGGGGCAATCTCTGGAAACACCATATATTTT.